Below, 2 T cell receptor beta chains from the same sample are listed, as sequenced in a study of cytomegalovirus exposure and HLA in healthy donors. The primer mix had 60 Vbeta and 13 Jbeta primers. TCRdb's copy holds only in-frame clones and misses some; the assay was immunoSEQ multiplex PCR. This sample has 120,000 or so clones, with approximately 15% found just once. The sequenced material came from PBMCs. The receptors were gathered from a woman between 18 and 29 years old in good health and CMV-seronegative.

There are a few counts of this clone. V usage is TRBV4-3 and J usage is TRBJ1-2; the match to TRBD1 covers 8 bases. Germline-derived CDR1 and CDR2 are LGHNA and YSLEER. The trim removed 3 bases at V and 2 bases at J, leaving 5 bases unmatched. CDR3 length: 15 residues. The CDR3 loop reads CASSHANRGNYGYTF. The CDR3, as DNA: TGCGCCAGCAGCCACGCGAACAGGGGGAACTATGGCTACACCTTC.

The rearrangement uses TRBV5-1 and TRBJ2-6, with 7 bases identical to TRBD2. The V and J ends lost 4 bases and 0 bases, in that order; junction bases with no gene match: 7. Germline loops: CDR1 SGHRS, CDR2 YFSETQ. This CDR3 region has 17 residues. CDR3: CASSSGAPSSGANVLTF. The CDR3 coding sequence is TGCGCCAGCAGCAGCGGGGCCCCGAGCTCTGGGGCCAACGTCCTGACTTTC.